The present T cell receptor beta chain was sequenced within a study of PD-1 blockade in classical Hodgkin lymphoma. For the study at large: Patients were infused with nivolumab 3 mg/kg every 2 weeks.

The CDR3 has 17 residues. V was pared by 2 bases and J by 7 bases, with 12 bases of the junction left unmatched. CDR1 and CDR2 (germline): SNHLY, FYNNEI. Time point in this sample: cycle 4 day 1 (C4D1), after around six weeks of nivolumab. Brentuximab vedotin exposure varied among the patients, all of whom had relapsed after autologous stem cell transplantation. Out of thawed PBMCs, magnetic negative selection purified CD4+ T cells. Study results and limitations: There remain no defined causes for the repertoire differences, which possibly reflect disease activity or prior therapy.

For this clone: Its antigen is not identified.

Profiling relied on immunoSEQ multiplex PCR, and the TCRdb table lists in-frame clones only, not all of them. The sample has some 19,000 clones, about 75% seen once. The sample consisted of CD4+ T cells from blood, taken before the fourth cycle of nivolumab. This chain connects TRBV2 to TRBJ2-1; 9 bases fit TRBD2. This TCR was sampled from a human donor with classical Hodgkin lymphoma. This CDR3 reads CASSETHSGTSFNEQFF. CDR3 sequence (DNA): TGTGCCAGCAGTGAAACCCACTCCGGGACTAGCTTTAATGAGCAGTTCTTC.